Listed below are T cell receptor beta chains from one sample, sequenced in a study of cytomegalovirus exposure and HLA in healthy donors. Sequencing was performed with immunoSEQ multiplex PCR; in TCRdb, only in-frame clones are kept and a portion is missing. Here the sample spans about 160,000 clones, roughly 78% being singletons. Sequencing used PBMCs. These receptors were collected from a woman aged 40 to 50 in good health and CMV-seronegative. CDR3s include the opening cysteine and the closing phenylalanine or tryptophan. D genes are given only for firm matches. Part of the rows lack a size; the others show once, few, many or a class for expanded clones.

v_gene,j_gene,abundance,d_gene,CDR3aa,CDR3nt
TRBV29-1,TRBJ1-4,.,TRBD1,CTARLTGANEKLFF,TGCACCGCCCGGCTGACAGGGGCTAATGAAAAACTGTTTTTT
TRBV6-1,TRBJ2-5,.,TRBD2,CASSEEWGPSGAPGAQYF,TGTGCCAGCAGTGAAGAGTGGGGTCCTAGCGGGGCCCCTGGGGCCCAGTACTTC
TRBV7-7,TRBJ1-3,.,.,CASSPGPGGSGNTIYF,TGTGCCAGCAGCCCAGGGCCGGGAGGCTCTGGAAACACCATATATTTT
TRBV5-1,TRBJ1-1,.,TRBD1,CASSSTGTGDTEAFF,TGCGCCAGCAGCTCAACCGGGACAGGGGACACTGAAGCTTTCTTT
TRBV6-5,TRBJ2-3,.,TRBD2,CASSYRGGPTDTQYF,TGTGCCAGCAGTTACCGGGGGGGCCCCACAGATACGCAGTATTTT
TRBV7-2,TRBJ2-1,once,.,CASSPTSSTYNEQFF,TGTGCCAGCAGCCCCACTAGTTCCACCTACAATGAGCAGTTCTTC
TRBV6-1,TRBJ2-7,.,.,CASWGVLGSYEQYF,TGTGCCAGCTGGGGGGTACTAGGGTCGTACGAGCAGTACTTC
TRBV5-1,TRBJ2-7,once,TRBD2,CASSPGGVSYEQYF,TGCGCCAGCAGCCCTGGGGGGGTCTCCTACGAGCAGTACTTC
TRBV9,TRBJ1-3,.,TRBD1,CASSGRQGTSGNTIYF,TGTGCCAGCAGCGGCCGACAGGGTACCTCTGGAAACACCATATATTTT
TRBV11-1,TRBJ1-1,.,.,CASSPQGNTEAFF,TGTGCCAGCAGCCCACAGGGGAACACTGAAGCTTTCTTT
TRBV27,TRBJ1-2,once,.,CASSSTRNYGYTF,TGTGCCAGCAGTTCCACGCGCAACTATGGCTACACCTTC
TRBV5-1,TRBJ2-5,.,.,CASSTGHIDQETQYF,TGCGCCAGCAGCACGGGACATATTGACCAAGAGACCCAGTACTTC
TRBV18,TRBJ2-2,.,.,CASSPAGELFF,TGTGCCAGCTCCCCGGCCGGGGAGCTGTTTTTT
TRBV4-2,TRBJ1-2,.,.,CASSTGERRGGYTF,TGTGCCAGCAGCACTGGGGAGAGGAGGGGTGGCTACACCTTC
TRBV6-6,TRBJ1-2,.,.,CAASGFNYGYTF,TGTGCCGCATCGGGGTTTAACTATGGCTACACCTTC
TRBV5-5,TRBJ1-2,.,.,CASSLVPGLDGYTF,TGTGCCAGCAGCTTGGTCCCAGGGCTAGATGGCTACACCTTC
TRBV7-9,TRBJ2-7,.,TRBD2,CASSLMTSADEQYF,TGTGCCAGCAGCCTTATGACTAGCGCCGACGAGCAGTACTTC
TRBV7-2,TRBJ1-1,.,.,CASSLLGEGQMNTEAFF,TGTGCCAGCAGCTTATTAGGGGAAGGGCAAATGAACACTGAAGCTTTCTTT
TRBV15,TRBJ2-7,.,TRBD1,CATSPGTDYEQYF,TGTGCCACCAGTCCCGGGACAGACTACGAGCAGTACTTC
TRBV7-6,TRBJ2-7,.,.,CASSAKQGTDYEQYF,TGTGCCAGCAGCGCCAAACAGGGAACGGACTACGAGCAGTACTTC
TRBV28,TRBJ1-5,.,.,CASSLASQPQHF,TGTGCCAGCAGCCTCGCTAGTCAGCCCCAGCATTTT
TRBV10-3,TRBJ1-2,.,TRBD1,CAIRSGRDRVEEGYTF,TGTGCCATCAGGTCAGGCCGGGACAGGGTGGAAGAAGGCTACACCTTC
TRBV5-1,TRBJ2-7,.,.,CASSPELAGGYEQYF,TGCGCCAGCAGCCCAGAACTAGCCGGTGGCTACGAGCAGTACTTC